The 26 T cell receptor beta chains listed next were all sequenced from one sample in a study of cytomegalovirus exposure and HLA in healthy donors. The PCR contained 60 Vbeta and 13 Jbeta primers. Only in-frame clones appear in the TCRdb table, and some are missing; sequencing was by immunoSEQ multiplex PCR. The table has tens of thousands of clones, around 78% seen once. The sequenced material came from PBMCs. These receptor sequences come from a man aged 35 to 55 in good health and CMV-seronegative.

This clone has a single count. The chain uses TRBV6-5 and TRBJ2-7, with 9 nucleotides matching TRBD1. The CDR3 runs to 13 residues. V lost 6 bases, J lost 2 bases, and 2 bases stayed unmatched. Germline-derived CDR1 and CDR2 are MNHEY and SVGAGI. Here the CDR3 reads CASSRDRAYEQYF. The CDR3 DNA reads as TGTGCCAGCAGCCGGGACAGGGCCTACGAGCAGTACTTC.

This chain uses TRBV7-2 with TRBJ2-7, with D possibly TRBD1 on 6 matching bases. Germline CDR1 reads SGHTA; CDR2 reads FQGNSA. The CDR3 spans 15 residues. V was clipped by 3 bases and J by 2 bases, with 14 bases between them. The CDR3 region is CASSFLWDNTYEQYF. The CDR3 nucleotides read TGTGCCAGCAGCTTCTTGTGGGACAATACCTACGAGCAGTACTTC.

This clone was counted between two and nine times. The rearrangement links TRBV4-3 to TRBJ2-1; D perhaps matches TRBD2 (6 bases). The CDR3 is 16 residues long. V was trimmed by 3 bases and J by 7 bases, leaving 19 bases between them. CDR1 LGHNA and CDR2 YSLEER come from the germline V gene. The CDR3 DNA is TGCGCCAGCAGCCAGGTAGCGGCCTTAGGCGGGAATGAGCAGTTCTTC. It encodes CASSQVAALGGNEQFF.

V and J are TRBV29-1 and TRBJ1-5; D possibly corresponds to TRBD1 (5 bases). CDR1 is SQVTM and CDR2 is ANQGSEA in the germline V gene. CDR3 length: 14 amino acids. V lost 7 bases and J 2 bases, leaving 15 bases between the germline ends. CDR3 sequence: CSAGGTGGNQPQHF. The CDR3, as DNA: TGCAGCGCTGGTGGGACGGGAGGCAATCAGCCCCAGCATTTT.

CDR3 loop: CASSQVEGRGYNEQFF. As DNA, the CDR3 is TGCGCCAGCAGCCAAGTCGAAGGGAGGGGGTACAATGAGCAGTTCTTC. The chain uses TRBV4-1 and TRBJ2-1; TRBD2 is a possible D gene (7 bases). Trimming shortened V by 1 base and J by 4 bases, and 14 bases separated the two germline ends. The CDR3 loop spans 16 amino acids. Germline CDR1 reads MGHRA; CDR2 reads YSYEKL.

This clone was picked up a small number of times. The CDR3 sequence is CASSASGSGTGELFF. CDR3 coding DNA: TGTGCCAGCAGTGCTAGCGGGAGTGGTACCGGGGAGCTGTTTTTT. This chain connects TRBV6-5 to TRBJ2-2; 10 bases fit TRBD2. Germline V CDR1 and CDR2: MNHEY, SVGAGI. V trimming: 5 bases; J trimming: 5 bases; junction bases outside the gene matches: 5. The CDR3 sequence is 15 residues long.

The sample holds one count of this clone. The chain recombines TRBV19 with TRBJ2-7; D is ambiguous. The CDR3 runs to 15 residues. V lost 3 bases and J lost 5, with 17 bases in between. The germline gives CDR1 LNHDA, CDR2 SQIVND (reference sequence). The CDR3 DNA follows: TGTGCCAGTAGTATCGGCCTAGACGAATGGGACGAGCAGTACTTC. Its protein product is CASSIGLDEWDEQYF.

This rearrangement joins TRBV28 to TRBJ1-2, with D possibly matching TRBD1 (5 bases). The CDR3 spans 13 residues. Germline V lookup: CDR1 MDHEN, CDR2 SYDVKM. The ends were cut back, 5 bases at V and 2 bases at J, with 9 bases in the middle. The CDR3 is CASSSGGNYGYTF. The CDR3 DNA follows: TGTGCCAGCAGTAGTGGGGGGAACTATGGCTACACCTTC.

V and J are TRBV27 and TRBJ2-1; 12 bases line up with TRBD1. From germline, CDR1 is MNHEY and CDR2 SMNVEV (reference sequence). The CDR3 sequence is 15 residues long. Trimming cost V 5 bases and J 9 bases; bases outside gene matches: 8. The CDR3 nucleotides read TGTGCCAGCAGTCACCGGGACAGGGGGCAAAGTGAGCAGTTCTTC. Protein sequence: CASSHRDRGQSEQFF.

The V call is TRBV2, the J call TRBJ2-5, with 7 bases aligning to TRBD2. CDR1 is SNHLY and CDR2 is FYNNEI in the germline V gene. The junction had 9 bases not matched to a gene; V was cut back by 7 bases and J by 4 bases. The CDR3 runs to 14 residues. In nucleotides, the CDR3 is TGTGCCAGCACCGACGGGGGGATCGTAGAGACCCAGTACTTC. Its protein is CASTDGGIVETQYF.

The chain employs TRBV10-3 and TRBJ2-5; 7 positions match TRBD2. This CDR3 is 13 amino acids long. The V and J ends lost 10 bases and 5 bases, in that order; junction bases with no gene match: 10. Germline lookup yields CDR1 ENHRY and CDR2 SYGVKD. CDR3 coding DNA: TGTGCCACCCAGCGGGAAGGGAGTGAGACCCAGTACTTC. It encodes CATQREGSETQYF.

This clone was counted a single time. This chain connects TRBV5-1 to TRBJ1-1; D is unclear. Between the trimmed V and J ends, which lost 0 bases and 6 bases, there was a span of 9 bases. From germline, CDR1 is SGHRS and CDR2 YFSETQ. The CDR3 length is 13 residues. The chain's CDR3 is CASSLAVGAEAFF. DNA for the CDR3: TGCGCCAGCAGCTTGGCCGTGGGCGCTGAAGCTTTCTTT.

V usage is TRBV13 and J usage is TRBJ2-3; tentatively, D is TRBD2 (6 bases). Per germline, CDR1 PRHDT and CDR2 FYEKMQ (reference sequence). Trimming shortened V by 5 bases and J by 0 bases, and 12 bases separated the two germline ends. The CDR3 runs 15 residues. The CDR3 DNA is TGTGCCAGCAGCGGCGTAGCGGATAGCACAGATACGCAGTATTTT. The encoded protein is CASSGVADSTDTQYF.

The rearrangement links TRBV5-6 to TRBJ2-7; 7 nucleotides match TRBD1. In germline, CDR1 is SGHDT, CDR2 YYEEEE. V shed 0 bases and J 0 bases; nucleotides not matched to a gene: 6. The CDR3 is 16 residues long. The DNA for the CDR3 is TGTGCCAGCAGCTTGGGGACAGGTGTTCGCTCCTACGAGCAGTACTTC. Residues: CASSLGTGVRSYEQYF.

This clone was observed a single time. This chain's CDR3 is CASSANTGGAFF. The CDR3, as DNA: TGTGCCAGCAGCGCAAATACGGGAGGAGCTTTCTTT. The chain employs TRBV9 and TRBJ1-1, with D hard to call. The length of the CDR3 is 12 residues. The V gene's germline CDR1 is SGDLS and CDR2 YYNGEE. V lost 3 bases to trimming and J lost 10 bases, with 13 bases between them.

J is TRBJ1-5 and V is TRBV7-9; 8 bases are a match to TRBD1. The V gene end was trimmed by 2 bases and the J gene end by 5 bases; junction bases not matched to a gene: 2. The CDR3 has 14 amino acids. CDR1 SEHNR and CDR2 FQNEAQ come from the germline V gene (reference sequence). This chain's CDR3 is CASSLQGADQPQHF. Written as DNA, the CDR3 is TGTGCCAGCAGCTTACAGGGGGCGGATCAGCCCCAGCATTTT.

The genes are TRBV6-5 and TRBJ2-7; 7 bases are a match to TRBD2. Germline CDR1 and CDR2: MNHEY and SVGAGI. The CDR3 loop spans 14 amino acids. V shed 6 bases, J shed 2 bases, and the junction held 7 bases outside the gene matches. The CDR3 loop is CASSLLANPYEQYF. DNA for the CDR3: TGTGCCAGCAGCTTACTAGCGAACCCCTACGAGCAGTACTTC.

The CDR3 DNA follows: TGTGCCAGCAGTTCCACCGGACACGCGACCTACGAGCAGTACTTC. Protein product: CASSSTGHATYEQYF. The chain couples TRBV28 to TRBJ2-7; D is possibly TRBD1 (5 bases). Looked up from germline, CDR1 is MDHEN and CDR2 is SYDVKM. This CDR3 region has 15 residues. Trimming pared 4 bases from V and 2 bases from J, leaving 15 bases between. The variable domain in full, completed from reference TRBV28 and TRBJ2-7, reads DVKVTQSSRYLVKRTGEKVFLECVQDMDHENMFWYRQDPGLGLRLIYFSYDVKMKEKGDIPEGYSVSREKKERFSLILESASTNQTSMYLCASSSTGHATYEQYFGPGTRLTVT.

The chain links TRBV7-2 to TRBJ2-7; 7 bases agree with TRBD2. V shed 5 bases and J 2 bases; nucleotides not matched to a gene: 15. The germline V gene encodes CDR1 SGHTA and CDR2 FQGNSA. The CDR3 is 17 residues long. The CDR3 region has the DNA TGTGCCAGCAGCACCTTAGTAACCGGACTAGTCCCCTACGAGCAGTACTTC. It codes for CASSTLVTGLVPYEQYF.

The CDR3 is CASSYRAGLAGISNEQFF. CDR3 sequence (DNA): TGTGCCAGCAGCTATAGGGCGGGACTAGCGGGAATTAGCAATGAGCAGTTCTTC. J is TRBJ2-1 and V is TRBV7-9, with TRBD2 identical over 13 bases. Germline V gene data show CDR1 as SEHNR and CDR2 as FQNEAQ (reference sequence). CDR3 length equals 18 residues. V was clipped by 4 bases and J by 6 bases; unmatched bases: 12.

This chain connects TRBV25-1 to TRBJ1-5; possibly TRBD1 for D (6 bases). The CDR3 contains 15 residues. Germline CDR1 and CDR2: MGHDK and SYGVNS. Deletions cut 4 bases from V and 2 bases from J, with 12 bases between. CDR3 amino acids: CASSASQGRNQPQHF. CDR3 nucleotides: TGTGCCAGCAGTGCCTCACAGGGTCGCAATCAGCCCCAGCATTTT.

This clone has only a few counts. This chain joins TRBV28 and TRBJ2-7, with 7 bases aligning to TRBD2. CDR1 and CDR2 from the germline V gene are MDHEN and SYDVKM. V dropped 6 bases and J dropped 0; count of bases not matched to a gene: 14. This CDR3 has 17 residues. The CDR3 nucleotides read TGTGCCAGCAGGGACTTGACTACTAGCGTTTACTCCTACGAGCAGTACTTC. The encoded protein is CASRDLTTSVYSYEQYF.

A remark on this clone: The sample holds other DNA sequences that translate to the same CDR3. The V call is TRBV5-4, the J call TRBJ1-1; 8 bases align to TRBD1. The J segment lost 5 bases and the V segment lost 4 bases, leaving 4 bases of the junction unmatched. CDR1 and CDR2 from the germline V gene are SGHNT and YYREEE (reference sequence). This CDR3 region has 13 residues. The CDR3 sequence: CASSLTGGTEAFF. The CDR3 coding sequence is TGTGCCAGCAGCCTTACAGGGGGGACTGAAGCTTTCTTT.

This rearrangement joins TRBV19 to TRBJ2-6; 13 nucleotides align to TRBD2. Germline-derived CDR1 and CDR2 are LNHDA and SQIVND (reference sequence). This CDR3 comprises 18 residues. V was pared by 5 bases and J by 2 bases, with 6 bases of the junction left unmatched. The CDR3 coding sequence is TGTGCCAGTAGTCGGACTAGCGGGAGTTTGACTGGGGCCAACGTCCTGACTTTC. Protein product: CASSRTSGSLTGANVLTF.

This chain joins TRBV29-1 and TRBJ2-1, with D possibly being TRBD2 (6 bases). Looked up from germline, CDR1 is SQVTM and CDR2 is ANQGSEA. This CDR3 has 13 amino acids. V gave up 0 bases and J gave up 5 bases, with 8 bases separating them. The CDR3 is CSVEDWGDNEQFF. The DNA of the CDR3 is TGCAGCGTTGAAGATTGGGGGGACAATGAGCAGTTCTTC.

This chain uses TRBV6-5 with TRBJ2-7, with 8 nucleotides matching TRBD2. The CDR3 contains 12 residues. The V gene's germline CDR1 is MNHEY and CDR2 SVGAGI. The CDR3 coding sequence is TGTGCTAGCGGGGAGCGGGGCTACGAGCAGTACTTC. Protein sequence: CASGERGYEQYF.